Listed below are T cell receptor beta chains from one sample, sequenced in a study of cytomegalovirus exposure and HLA in healthy donors. Sequencing used immunoSEQ multiplex PCR; TCRdb keeps in-frame clones, though not all of them. The sample consists of 150,000 to 200,000 clones, 72% of them appearing once. The sample comprised PBMCs. The receptor set was obtained from a human donor in good health. Both conserved end residues are part of each CDR3.

TRBJ1-6 | TRBV27 | CASSLGQSYNSPLHF
TRBJ2-1 | TRBV19 | CASSIGEGLAGDNNEQFF
TRBJ1-5 | TRBV4-1 | CASSQEGVLNQPQHF
TRBJ1-1 | TRBV18 | CASSPQQGEAFF
TRBJ2-5 | TRBV5-6 | CASSLRLGPLRETQYF
TRBJ2-7 | TRBV4-1 | CASSQDTNIYEQYF
TRBJ1-1 | TRBV5-6 | CASSLTPGGTNTEAFF
TRBJ1-1 | TRBV2 | CASNDGVNTEAFF
TRBJ1-6 | TRBV19 | CASSITAAGISNSPLHF
TRBJ2-3 | TRBV2 | CASSGQLTDTQYF